Listed here is a single T cell receptor (beta chain). J lost 4 bases, V lost 7 bases, and 13 bases had no gene match. Germline V gene data show CDR1 as SNHLY and CDR2 as FYNNEI. The CDR3 has 16 amino acids. Original handling: Reference gene primer amplification yielded estimated nucleated cell counts. Profiling relied on immunoSEQ multiplex PCR, and the TCRdb table lists in-frame clones only, not all of them. V and J calls and clone size come straight from that table; D and trimming were deduced from the DNA. Of a few hundred thousand clones detected, more than 65% appear once; the ten largest clones hold around 13%. The data were taken from a study of blood T cell repertoires in COVID-19. About the research overall: Acute and convalescent COVID-19 specimens originated in the United States, Italy and Spain. PBMCs, B-cell-depleted T cells, or T cells provided the cDNA or gDNA that made up the material.

The clonotype comes from a human donor in a cohort sampled during active COVID-19. The J gene is TRBJ2-5, the V gene TRBV2; 9 positions match TRBD2. The sequenced material came from peripheral blood. For the CDR3, the DNA is TGTGCCAGCACGCGAAGGGCTAGCGGGGAGGGAGAGACCCAGTACTTC. Amino acids: CASTRRASGEGETQYF.